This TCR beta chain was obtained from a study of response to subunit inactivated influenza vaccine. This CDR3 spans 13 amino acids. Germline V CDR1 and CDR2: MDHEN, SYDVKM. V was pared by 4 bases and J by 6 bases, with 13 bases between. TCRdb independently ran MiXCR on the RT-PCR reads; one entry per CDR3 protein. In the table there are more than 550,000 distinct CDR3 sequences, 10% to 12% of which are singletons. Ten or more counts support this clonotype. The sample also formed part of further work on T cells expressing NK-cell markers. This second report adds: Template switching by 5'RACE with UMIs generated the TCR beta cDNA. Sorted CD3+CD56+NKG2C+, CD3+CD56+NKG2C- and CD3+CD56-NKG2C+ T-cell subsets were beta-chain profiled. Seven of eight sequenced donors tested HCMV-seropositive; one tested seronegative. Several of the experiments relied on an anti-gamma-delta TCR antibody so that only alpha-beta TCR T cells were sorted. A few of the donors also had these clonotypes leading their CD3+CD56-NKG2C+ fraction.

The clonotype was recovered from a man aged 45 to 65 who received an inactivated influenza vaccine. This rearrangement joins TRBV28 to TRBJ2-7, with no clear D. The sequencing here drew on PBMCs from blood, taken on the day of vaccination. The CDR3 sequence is CASSSPPPSEQYF. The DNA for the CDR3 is TGTGCCAGCAGTTCACCTCCTCCCTCCGAGCAGTACTTC.